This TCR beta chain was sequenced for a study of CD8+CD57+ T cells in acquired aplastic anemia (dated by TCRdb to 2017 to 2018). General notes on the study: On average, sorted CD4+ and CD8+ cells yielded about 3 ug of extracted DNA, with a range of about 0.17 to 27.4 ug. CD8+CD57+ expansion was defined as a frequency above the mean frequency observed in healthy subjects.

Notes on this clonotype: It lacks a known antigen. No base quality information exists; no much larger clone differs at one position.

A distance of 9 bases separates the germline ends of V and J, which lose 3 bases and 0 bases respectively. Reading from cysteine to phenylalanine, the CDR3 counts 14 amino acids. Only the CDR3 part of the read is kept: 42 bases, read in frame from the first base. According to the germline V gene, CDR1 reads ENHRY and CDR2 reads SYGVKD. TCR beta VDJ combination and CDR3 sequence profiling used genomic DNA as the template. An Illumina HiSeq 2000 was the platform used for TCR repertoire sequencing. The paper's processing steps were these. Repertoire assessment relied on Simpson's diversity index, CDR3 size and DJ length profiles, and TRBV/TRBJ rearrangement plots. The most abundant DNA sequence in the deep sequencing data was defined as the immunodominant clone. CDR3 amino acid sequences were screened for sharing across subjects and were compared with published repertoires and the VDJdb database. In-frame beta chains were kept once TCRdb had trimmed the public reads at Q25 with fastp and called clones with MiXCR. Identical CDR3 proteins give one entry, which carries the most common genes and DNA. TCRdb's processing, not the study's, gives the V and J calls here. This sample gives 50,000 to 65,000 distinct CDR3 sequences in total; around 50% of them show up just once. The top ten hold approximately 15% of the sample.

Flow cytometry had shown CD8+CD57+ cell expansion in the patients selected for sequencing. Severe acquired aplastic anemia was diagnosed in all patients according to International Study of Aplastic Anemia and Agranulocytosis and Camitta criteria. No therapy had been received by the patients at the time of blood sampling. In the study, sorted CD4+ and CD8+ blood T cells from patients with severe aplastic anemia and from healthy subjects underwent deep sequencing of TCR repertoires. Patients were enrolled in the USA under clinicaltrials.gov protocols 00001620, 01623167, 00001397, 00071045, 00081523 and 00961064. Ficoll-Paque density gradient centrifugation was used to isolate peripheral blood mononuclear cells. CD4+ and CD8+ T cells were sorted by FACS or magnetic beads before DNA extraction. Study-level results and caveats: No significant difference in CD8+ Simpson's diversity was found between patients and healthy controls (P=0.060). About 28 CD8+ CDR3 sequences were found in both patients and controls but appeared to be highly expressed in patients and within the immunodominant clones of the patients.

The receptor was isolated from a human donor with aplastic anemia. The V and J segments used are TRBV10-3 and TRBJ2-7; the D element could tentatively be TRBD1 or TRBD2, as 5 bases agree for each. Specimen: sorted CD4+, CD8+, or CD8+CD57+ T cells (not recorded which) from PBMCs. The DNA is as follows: TGTGCCATCAGTGAAGCCGGGGCCTCCTACGAGCAGTACTTC. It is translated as CAISEAGASYEQYF.